This T cell receptor (beta chain) derives from a study of blood T cell repertoires in COVID-19. Background on the study: Spain, Italy and the United States supplied samples that represented acute and convalescent COVID-19.

Under the authors' procedure: Quantification of nucleated cells was approximated via reference gene primer amplification. Generated by immunoSEQ multiplex PCR, the TCRdb table keeps only in-frame clones and is missing some. V and J calls and clone size come straight from that table; D and trimming were deduced from the DNA. The sample has 85,000 to 120,000 clones; roughly 89% are singletons. Sequenced: peripheral blood. The receptor was isolated from a woman between 50 and 59 years old with COVID-19, enrolled during active disease.

The CDR3 DNA reads as TGTGCCAGCAGTCCCGTACAGGTTATGAACACTGAAGCTTTCTTT. It is translated as CASSPVQVMNTEAFF. This sequence joins TRBV2 and TRBJ1-1, with D perhaps matching TRBD1 (5 bases). Trimming shortened V by 5 bases and J by 0 bases, and 13 bases separated the two germline ends. This CDR3 has 15 amino acids. In germline, CDR1 is SNHLY, CDR2 FYNNEI.